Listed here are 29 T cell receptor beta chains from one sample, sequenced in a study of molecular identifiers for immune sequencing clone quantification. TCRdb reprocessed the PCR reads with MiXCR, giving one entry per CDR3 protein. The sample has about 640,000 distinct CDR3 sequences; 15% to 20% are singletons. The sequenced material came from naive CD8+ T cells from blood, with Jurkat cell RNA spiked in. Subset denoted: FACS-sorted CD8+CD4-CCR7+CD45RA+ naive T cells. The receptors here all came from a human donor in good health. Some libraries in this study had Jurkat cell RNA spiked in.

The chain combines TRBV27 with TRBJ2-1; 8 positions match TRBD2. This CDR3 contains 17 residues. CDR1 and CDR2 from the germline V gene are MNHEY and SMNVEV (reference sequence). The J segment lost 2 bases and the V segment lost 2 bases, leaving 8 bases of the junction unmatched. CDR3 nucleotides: TGTGCCAGCAGTTTAGTGTGGCGGGGGGTCCCCTACAATGAGCAGTTCTTC. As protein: CASSLVWRGVPYNEQFF.

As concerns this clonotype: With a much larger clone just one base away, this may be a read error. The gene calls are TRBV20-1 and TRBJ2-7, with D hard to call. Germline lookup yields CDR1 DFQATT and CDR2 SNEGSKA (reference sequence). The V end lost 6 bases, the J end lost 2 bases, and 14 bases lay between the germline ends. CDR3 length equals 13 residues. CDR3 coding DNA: TGCAGTGCCGACGCCCCCAGCCCCTACGAGCAGTACTTC. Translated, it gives CSADAPSPYEQYF.

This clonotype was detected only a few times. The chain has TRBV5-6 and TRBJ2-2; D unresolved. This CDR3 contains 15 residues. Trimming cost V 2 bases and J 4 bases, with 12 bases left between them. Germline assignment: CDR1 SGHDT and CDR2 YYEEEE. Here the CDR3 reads CASSFGQRSTGELFF. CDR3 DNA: TGTGCCAGCAGCTTTGGCCAGCGAAGCACCGGGGAGCTGTTTTTT.

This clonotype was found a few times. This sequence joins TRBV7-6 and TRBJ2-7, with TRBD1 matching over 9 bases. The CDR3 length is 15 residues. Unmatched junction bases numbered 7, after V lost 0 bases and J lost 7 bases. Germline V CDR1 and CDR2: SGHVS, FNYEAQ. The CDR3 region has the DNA TGTGCCAGCAGCTTAGCGCCCGGGACAGGGTCGGAGCAGTACTTC. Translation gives CASSLAPGTGSEQYF.

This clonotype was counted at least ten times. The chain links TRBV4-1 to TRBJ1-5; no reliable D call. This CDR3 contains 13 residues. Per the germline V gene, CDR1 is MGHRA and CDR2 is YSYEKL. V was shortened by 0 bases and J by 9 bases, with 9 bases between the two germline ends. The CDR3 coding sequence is TGCGCCAGCAGCCAAGATCGAGGTCGGCCCCAGCATTTT. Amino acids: CASSQDRGRPQHF.

DNA for the CDR3: TGTGCCTGGAAGGGCGGGGGGCAAAAAGAGACCCAGTACTTC. Translating it yields CAWKGGGQKETQYF. The rearrangement uses TRBV30 and TRBJ2-5, with 8 positions matching TRBD2. Germline V lookup: CDR1 GTSNPN, CDR2 SVGIG (reference sequence). V was clipped by 4 bases and J by 3 bases; unmatched bases: 7. CDR3 length equals 14 residues.

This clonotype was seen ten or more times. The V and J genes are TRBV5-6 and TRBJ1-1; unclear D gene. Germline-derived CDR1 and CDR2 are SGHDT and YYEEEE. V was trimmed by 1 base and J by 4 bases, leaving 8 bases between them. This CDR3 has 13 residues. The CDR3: CASSLSKATEAFF. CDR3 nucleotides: TGTGCCAGCAGCTTGTCCAAGGCCACTGAAGCTTTCTTT.

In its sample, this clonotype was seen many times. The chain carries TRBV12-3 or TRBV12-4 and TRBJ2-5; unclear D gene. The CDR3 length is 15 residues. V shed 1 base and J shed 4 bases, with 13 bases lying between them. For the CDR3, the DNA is TGTGCCAGCAGTTTAGAAGGACGGGTCCGAGAGACCCAGTACTTC. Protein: CASSLEGRVRETQYF.

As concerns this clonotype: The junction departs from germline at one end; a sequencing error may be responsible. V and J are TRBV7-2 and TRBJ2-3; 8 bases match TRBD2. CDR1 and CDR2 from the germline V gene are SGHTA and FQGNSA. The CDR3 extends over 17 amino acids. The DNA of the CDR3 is TGTGCCAACAGCATCCGTGTTAAGCGGGGGTTGGAAGATACGCAGTATTTT. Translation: CANSIRVKRGLEDTQYF.

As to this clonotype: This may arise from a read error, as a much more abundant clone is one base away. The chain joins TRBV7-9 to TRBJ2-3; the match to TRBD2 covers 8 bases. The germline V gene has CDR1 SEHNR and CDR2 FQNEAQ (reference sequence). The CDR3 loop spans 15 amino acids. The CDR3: CASNLLAVSTDTQYF. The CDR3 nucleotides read TGTGCCAGCAACTTACTAGCGGTTAGCACAGATACGCAGTATTTT.

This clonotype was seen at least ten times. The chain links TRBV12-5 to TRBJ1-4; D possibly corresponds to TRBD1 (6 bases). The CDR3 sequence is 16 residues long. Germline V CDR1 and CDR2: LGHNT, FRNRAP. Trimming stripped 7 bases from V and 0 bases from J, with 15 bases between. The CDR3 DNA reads TGTGCTAGTGCCAACCCGACAGGTCCAACTAATGAAAAACTGTTTTTT. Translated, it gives CASANPTGPTNEKLFF.

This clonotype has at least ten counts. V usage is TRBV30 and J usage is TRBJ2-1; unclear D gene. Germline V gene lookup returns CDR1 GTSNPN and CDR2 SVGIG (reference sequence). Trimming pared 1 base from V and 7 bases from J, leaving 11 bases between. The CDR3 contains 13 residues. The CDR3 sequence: CAWSDGQKNEQFF. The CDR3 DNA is TGTGCCTGGAGTGACGGGCAGAAGAATGAGCAGTTCTTC.

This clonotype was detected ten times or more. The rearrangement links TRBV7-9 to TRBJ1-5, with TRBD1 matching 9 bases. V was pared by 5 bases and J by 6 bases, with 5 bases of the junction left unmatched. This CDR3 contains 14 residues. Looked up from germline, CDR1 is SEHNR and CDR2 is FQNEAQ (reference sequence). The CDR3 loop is CASSPTGGSQPQHF. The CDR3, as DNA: TGTGCCAGCAGCCCTACAGGGGGCAGTCAGCCCCAGCATTTT.

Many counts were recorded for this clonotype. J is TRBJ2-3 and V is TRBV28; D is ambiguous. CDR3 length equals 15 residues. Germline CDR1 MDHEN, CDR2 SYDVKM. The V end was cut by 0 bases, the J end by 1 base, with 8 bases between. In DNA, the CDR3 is TGTGCCAGCAGTTTATGGTCAACCGGCACAGATACGCAGTATTTT. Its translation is CASSLWSTGTDTQYF.

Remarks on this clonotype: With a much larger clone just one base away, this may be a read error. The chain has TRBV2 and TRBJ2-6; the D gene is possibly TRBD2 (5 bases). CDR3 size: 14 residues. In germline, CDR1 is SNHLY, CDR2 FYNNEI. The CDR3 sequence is CASGEGGGANVLTF. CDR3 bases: TGTGCCAGCGGTGAGGGTGGTGGGGCCAACGTCCTGACTTTC.

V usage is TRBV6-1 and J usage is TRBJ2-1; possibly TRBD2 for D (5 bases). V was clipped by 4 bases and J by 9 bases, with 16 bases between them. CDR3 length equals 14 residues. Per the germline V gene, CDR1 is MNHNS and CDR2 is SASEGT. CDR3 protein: CASSVRLPRGEQFF. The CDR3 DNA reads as TGTGCCAGCAGTGTCAGACTACCCCGGGGTGAGCAGTTCTTC.

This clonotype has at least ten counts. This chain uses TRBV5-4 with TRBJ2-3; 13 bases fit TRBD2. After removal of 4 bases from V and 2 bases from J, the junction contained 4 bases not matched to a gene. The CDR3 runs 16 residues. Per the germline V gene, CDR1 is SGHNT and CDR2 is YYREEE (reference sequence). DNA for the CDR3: TGTGCCAGCAGCCAAGGACTAGCGGGGGACACAGATACGCAGTATTTT. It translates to CASSQGLAGDTDTQYF.

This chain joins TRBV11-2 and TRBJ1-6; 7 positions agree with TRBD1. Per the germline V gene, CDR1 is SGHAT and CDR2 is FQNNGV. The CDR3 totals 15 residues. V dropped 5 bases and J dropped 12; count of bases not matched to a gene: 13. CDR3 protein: CASSNRQGFLLPLHF. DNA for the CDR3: TGTGCCAGCAGCAACAGACAGGGCTTCTTGCTACCCCTCCACTTT.

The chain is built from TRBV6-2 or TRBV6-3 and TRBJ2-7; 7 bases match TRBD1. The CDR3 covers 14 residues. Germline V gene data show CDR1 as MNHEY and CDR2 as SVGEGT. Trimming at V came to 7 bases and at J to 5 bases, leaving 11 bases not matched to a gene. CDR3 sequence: CASIHEQGSDEQYF. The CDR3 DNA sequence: TGTGCCAGCATTCATGAACAGGGGTCAGACGAGCAGTACTTC.

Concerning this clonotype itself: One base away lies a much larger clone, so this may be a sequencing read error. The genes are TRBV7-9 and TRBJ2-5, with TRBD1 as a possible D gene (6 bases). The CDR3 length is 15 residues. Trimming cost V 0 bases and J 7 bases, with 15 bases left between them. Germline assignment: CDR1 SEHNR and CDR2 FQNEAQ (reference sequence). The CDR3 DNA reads TGTGCCAGCAGCTTAGCGGGACAATTTGGAGGGACCCAGTACTTC. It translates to CASSLAGQFGGTQYF.

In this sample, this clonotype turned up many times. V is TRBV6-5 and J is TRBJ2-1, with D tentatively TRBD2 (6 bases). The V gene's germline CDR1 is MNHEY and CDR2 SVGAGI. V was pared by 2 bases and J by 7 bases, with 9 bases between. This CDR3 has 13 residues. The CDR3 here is CASSYGRGNEQFF. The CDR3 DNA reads TGTGCCAGCAGTTACGGGCGGGGAAATGAGCAGTTCTTC.

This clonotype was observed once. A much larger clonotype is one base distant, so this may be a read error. The CDR3: CASSISGAQYEQYF. The CDR3 nucleotides are TGTGCCAGCAGTATATCTGGGGCCCAGTACGAGCAGTACTTC. V is TRBV27 and J is TRBJ2-7; TRBD1 might be the D (5 bases). Germline lookup yields CDR1 MNHEY and CDR2 SMNVEV (reference sequence). The length of the CDR3 is 14 residues.

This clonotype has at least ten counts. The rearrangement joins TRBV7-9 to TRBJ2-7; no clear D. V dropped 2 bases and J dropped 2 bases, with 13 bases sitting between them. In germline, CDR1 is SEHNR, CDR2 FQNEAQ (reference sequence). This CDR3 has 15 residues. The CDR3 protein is CASSLSSGPTYEQYF. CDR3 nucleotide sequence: TGTGCCAGCAGCTTAAGTTCTGGCCCCACCTACGAGCAGTACTTC. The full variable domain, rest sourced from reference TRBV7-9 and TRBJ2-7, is DTGVSQNPRHKITKRGQNVTFRCDPISEHNRLYWYRQTLGQGPEFLTYFQNEAQLEKSRLLSDRFSAERPKGSFSTLEIQRTEQGDSAMYLCASSLSSGPTYEQYFGPGTRLTVT.

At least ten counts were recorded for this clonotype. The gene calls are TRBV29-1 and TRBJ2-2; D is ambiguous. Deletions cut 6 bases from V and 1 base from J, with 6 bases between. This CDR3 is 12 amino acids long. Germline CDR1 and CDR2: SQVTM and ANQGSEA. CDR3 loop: CSVTLNTGELFF. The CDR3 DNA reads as TGCAGCGTGACATTGAACACCGGGGAGCTGTTTTTT.

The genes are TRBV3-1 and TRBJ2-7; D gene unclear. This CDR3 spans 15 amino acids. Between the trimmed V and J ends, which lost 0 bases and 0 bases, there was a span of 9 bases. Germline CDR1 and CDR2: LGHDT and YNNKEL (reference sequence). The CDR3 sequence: CASSQDFTYSYEQYF. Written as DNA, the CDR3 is TGTGCCAGCAGCCAAGATTTCACCTACTCCTACGAGCAGTACTTC.

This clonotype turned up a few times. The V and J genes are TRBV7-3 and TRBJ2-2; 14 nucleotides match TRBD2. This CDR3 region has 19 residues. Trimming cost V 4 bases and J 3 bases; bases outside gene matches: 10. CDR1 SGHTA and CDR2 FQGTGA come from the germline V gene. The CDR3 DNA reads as TGTGCCAGCAGCTCCTCCGGGACTAGCGGGAGTCGGTACACCGGGGAGCTGTTTTTT. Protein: CASSSSGTSGSRYTGELFF.

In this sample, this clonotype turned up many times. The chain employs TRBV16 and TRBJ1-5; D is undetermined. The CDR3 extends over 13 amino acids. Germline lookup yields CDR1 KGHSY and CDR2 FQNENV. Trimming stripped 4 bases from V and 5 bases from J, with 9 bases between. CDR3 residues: CASSPRADQPQHF. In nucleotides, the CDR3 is TGTGCCAGCAGCCCCCGAGCAGATCAGCCCCAGCATTTT.

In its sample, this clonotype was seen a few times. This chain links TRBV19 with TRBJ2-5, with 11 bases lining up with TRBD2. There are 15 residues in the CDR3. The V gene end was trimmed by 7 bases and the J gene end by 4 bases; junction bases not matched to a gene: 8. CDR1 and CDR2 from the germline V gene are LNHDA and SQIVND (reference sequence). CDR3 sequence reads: CASTISGGAGETQYF. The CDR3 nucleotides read TGTGCCAGTACCATTAGCGGGGGGGCTGGAGAGACCCAGTACTTC. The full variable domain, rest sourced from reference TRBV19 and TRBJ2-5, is DGGITQSPKYLFRKEGQNVTLSCEQNLNHDAMYWYRQDPGQGLRLIYYSQIVNDFQKGDIAEGYSVSREKKESFPLTVTSAQKNPTAFYLCASTISGGAGETQYFGPGTRLLVL.

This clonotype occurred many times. The CDR3 region has the DNA TGTGCCAGCAGCTCATCAGCCACGGGACACTTGAACACTGAAGCTTTCTTT. This translates into CASSSSATGHLNTEAFF. The chain couples TRBV7-6 to TRBJ1-1; D may be TRBD1 (6 bases). The germline V gene has CDR1 SGHVS and CDR2 FNYEAQ. Trimming stripped 4 bases from V and 0 bases from J, with 18 bases between. The CDR3 length is 17 residues.